Below are 24 T cell receptor beta chains sequenced from a single sample in a study of T cell changes during pregnancy in multiple sclerosis. Sequencing used immunoSEQ multiplex PCR; TCRdb keeps in-frame clones, though not all of them. The sample carries around 80,000 clones, around 94% recorded once. The specimen was peripheral blood, collected in the second trimester of pregnancy. All receptors derive from a female donor in good health, enrolled as a control in a pregnancy study.

Here the CDR3 DNA reads TGCGCCAGCAGCCCACCGACTAGCGGGAGGCCCTCCTACAATGAGCAGTTCTTC. This gives the protein CASSPPTSGRPSYNEQFF. The rearrangement joins TRBV5-1 to TRBJ2-1, with 13 positions matching TRBD2. The CDR3 consists of 18 residues. V lost 4 bases to trimming and J lost 0 bases; unmatched junction nucleotides: 7. The germline V gene encodes CDR1 SGHRS and CDR2 YFSETQ.

The rearrangement uses TRBV4-2 and TRBJ2-2, with 8 positions matching TRBD2. The CDR3 consists of 16 residues. Germline lookup yields CDR1 LGHNA and CDR2 YNFKEQ. V shed 0 bases, J shed 7 bases, and the junction held 7 bases outside the gene matches. Here the CDR3 DNA reads TGTGCCAGCAGCCAAGATATCGCGGGAGGTAACGGGGAGCTGTTTTTT. This gives the protein CASSQDIAGGNGELFF.

This sequence joins TRBV28 and TRBJ2-7; 10 bases line up with TRBD1. The CDR3 has 16 residues. The ends lost 10 bases at V and 2 bases at J; junction bases unmatched: 14. CDR1 is MDHEN, CDR2 SYDVKM, per germline. The CDR3 loop reads CATHSQGDRGPYEQYF. For the CDR3, the DNA is TGTGCCACCCATTCCCAGGGGGACAGGGGTCCCTACGAGCAGTACTTC. The full variable domain, its missing parts supplied by reference TRBV28 and TRBJ2-7, is DVKVTQSSRYLVKRTGEKVFLECVQDMDHENMFWYRQDPGLGLRLIYFSYDVKMKEKGDIPEGYSVSREKKERFSLILESASTNQTSMYLCATHSQGDRGPYEQYFGPGTRLTVT.

CDR3 protein: CATVVKGRDYEQYF. CDR3 sequence (DNA): TGTGCCACCGTCGTAAAGGGAAGGGACTACGAGCAGTACTTC. The chain combines TRBV7-9 with TRBJ2-5, with D uncertain. The J call may not be correct, given that the DNA end is closer to TRBJ2-7. The CDR3 totals 14 residues. The germline V gene has CDR1 SEHNR and CDR2 FQNEAQ (reference sequence).

CDR3 loop: CASSLEGGLAGHEQYF. CDR3 DNA: TGCGCCAGCAGCTTGGAGGGGGGACTAGCGGGCCACGAGCAGTACTTC. The gene calls are TRBV5-1 and TRBJ2-7; 12 bases are shared with TRBD2. The V gene's germline CDR1 is SGHRS and CDR2 YFSETQ. Trimming removed 0 bases from V and 5 bases from J; junction bases left unmatched: 6. CDR3 length: 16 amino acids. The variable domain in full, with the rest retrieved from reference TRBV5-1 and TRBJ2-7, is KAGVTQTPRYLIKTRGQQVTLSCSPISGHRSVSWYQQTPGQGLQFLFEYFSETQRNKGNFPGRFSGRQFSNSRSEMNVSTLELGDSALYLCASSLEGGLAGHEQYFGPGTRLTVT.

The rearrangement links TRBV15 to TRBJ2-1, with 7 nucleotides matching TRBD1. V was pared by 3 bases and J by 8 bases, with 10 bases of the junction left unmatched. Germline V gene sequence: CDR1 LNHNV, CDR2 YYDKDF (reference sequence). The CDR3 spans 15 residues. For the CDR3, the DNA is TGTGCCACCAGCAGGGGCGCAGACAGGGTCTATGAGCAGTTCTTC. Translating it yields CATSRGADRVYEQFF.

This clone was observed once. The chain couples TRBV4-2 to TRBJ2-2; 7 bases fit TRBD1. The ends lost 0 bases at V and 3 bases at J; junction bases unmatched: 4. CDR1 and CDR2 (germline): LGHNA, YNFKEQ. The CDR3 has 16 residues. CDR3 in DNA: TGTGCCAGCAGCCAAGATGGAACAGGGGACACCGGGGAGCTGTTTTTT. Its protein product is CASSQDGTGDTGELFF.

The CDR3 nucleotides are TGTGCCAGCAGAATAGCGGGAGGGCCAAATGAGCAGTTCTTC. This codes for CASRIAGGPNEQFF. The chain joins TRBV28 to TRBJ2-1; 11 nucleotides agree with TRBD2. The CDR3 spans 14 residues. The V segment lost 6 bases and the J segment 7 bases; nucleotides outside the gene matches: 5. The germline gives CDR1 MDHEN, CDR2 SYDVKM.

The rearrangement links TRBV5-1 to TRBJ2-3; 10 bases are shared with TRBD2. CDR3 length: 15 amino acids. Germline values: CDR1 SGHRS, CDR2 YFSETQ. J was trimmed by 2 bases and V by 4 bases; bases with no gene match: 4. In DNA form, the CDR3 reads TGCGCCAGCAGCCTAGCGGGAGCCGACACAGATACGCAGTATTTT. It codes for CASSLAGADTDTQYF. The full variable domain, its missing parts supplied by reference TRBV5-1 and TRBJ2-3, is KAGVTQTPRYLIKTRGQQVTLSCSPISGHRSVSWYQQTPGQGLQFLFEYFSETQRNKGNFPGRFSGRQFSNSRSEMNVSTLELGDSALYLCASSLAGADTDTQYFGPGTRLTVL.

The chain has TRBV27 and TRBJ1-1, with 8 bases matching TRBD1. Germline-derived CDR1 and CDR2 are MNHEY and SMNVEV (reference sequence). V dropped 6 bases and J dropped 1; count of bases not matched to a gene: 4. The length of the CDR3 is 14 residues. The CDR3 DNA reads TGTGCCAGCAGCCCAGGGGGCCGGAACACTGAAGCTTTCTTT. Protein sequence: CASSPGGRNTEAFF.

The rearrangement uses TRBV2 and TRBJ2-5, with TRBD1 matching 10 bases. Germline lookup yields CDR1 SNHLY and CDR2 FYNNEI. CDR3 length: 17 amino acids. V was clipped by 7 bases and J by 5 bases; unmatched bases: 16. The CDR3 DNA reads as TGTGCCAGCACCGAAGGGCCGACAGGGGGCTCGGAGGAGACCCAGTACTTC. It codes for CASTEGPTGGSEETQYF.

The chain joins TRBV27 to TRBJ2-1; D may be TRBD2 (6 bases). Looked up from germline, CDR1 is MNHEY and CDR2 is SMNVEV (reference sequence). CDR3 length equals 13 residues. The V and J ends lost 6 bases and 4 bases respectively, with 10 bases between them. This CDR3 reads CASREGEYNEQFF. DNA for the CDR3: TGTGCCAGCAGGGAGGGAGAGTACAATGAGCAGTTCTTC.

The rearrangement uses TRBV28 and TRBJ2-1; D gene uncertain. Deletions cut 2 bases from V and 5 bases from J, with 19 bases between. Germline CDR1 is MDHEN and CDR2 is SYDVKM. The CDR3 has 17 residues. The CDR3 is CASSLAAIGIWNNEQFF. The CDR3 coding sequence is TGTGCCAGCAGTTTAGCGGCTATTGGTATTTGGAACAATGAGCAGTTCTTC. The whole variable domain, filled in from reference TRBV28 and TRBJ2-1, reads DVKVTQSSRYLVKRTGEKVFLECVQDMDHENMFWYRQDPGLGLRLIYFSYDVKMKEKGDIPEGYSVSREKKERFSLILESASTNQTSMYLCASSLAAIGIWNNEQFFGPGTRLTVL.

The J gene is TRBJ2-5, the V gene TRBV10-2; D is unclear. CDR1 and CDR2 (germline): WSHSY, SAAADI. The ends were cut back, 0 bases at V and 1 base at J, with 6 bases in the middle. This CDR3 spans 14 amino acids. The CDR3 here is CASSESYSQETQYF. CDR3 nucleotide sequence: TGCGCCAGCAGTGAGTCGTACAGCCAAGAGACCCAGTACTTC.

In the case of this clone: Other nucleotide sequences in the sample specify the same CDR3. This chain uses TRBV5-1 with TRBJ2-1; D perhaps matches TRBD2 (5 bases). The CDR3 has 15 amino acids. Trimming took off 4 bases at V and 1 base at J, with 12 bases between the two ends. CDR1 and CDR2 (germline): SGHRS, YFSETQ. The CDR3 region is CASSPAGGSYNEQFF. For the CDR3, the DNA is TGCGCCAGCAGCCCCGCGGGTGGTTCCTACAATGAGCAGTTCTTC.

The chain has TRBV30 and TRBJ2-1; TRBD2 is a possible D gene (5 bases). The CDR3 sequence is 14 residues long. V was clipped by 0 bases and J by 7 bases, with 13 bases between them. In germline, CDR1 is GTSNPN, CDR2 SVGIG (reference sequence). The DNA for the CDR3 is TGTGCCTGGAGTGTGGAGACTAATTTGAATGAGCAGTTCTTC. It is translated as CAWSVETNLNEQFF.

The chain combines TRBV30 with TRBJ1-2; possible D gene TRBD1, 6 bases. The V and J ends lost 1 base and 0 bases respectively, with 9 bases between them. The CDR3 contains 14 residues. Germline V lookup: CDR1 GTSNPN, CDR2 SVGIG (reference sequence). This CDR3 reads CAWSGRTANYGYTF. DNA for the CDR3: TGTGCCTGGAGTGGTCGGACAGCTAACTATGGCTACACCTTC.

The chain employs TRBV29-1 and TRBJ1-6, with 9 bases matching TRBD1. This CDR3 has 15 residues. The V gene's germline CDR1 is SQVTM and CDR2 ANQGSEA. The V gene end was trimmed by 5 bases and the J gene end by 5 bases; junction bases not matched to a gene: 7. The DNA of the CDR3 is TGCAGCGTTAAATCCGGACAGGGGAATAATTCACCCCTCCACTTT. The encoded protein is CSVKSGQGNNSPLHF.

The chain uses TRBV9 and TRBJ2-3; 7 bases are a match to TRBD2. Germline CDR1 reads SGDLS; CDR2 reads YYNGEE. The CDR3 loop spans 14 amino acids. Trimming at V came to 3 bases and at J to 1 base, leaving 2 bases not matched to a gene. This CDR3 reads CASSGTSGTDTQYF. The CDR3 DNA reads TGTGCCAGCAGCGGGACTAGTGGCACAGATACGCAGTATTTT.

The chain joins TRBV10-3 to TRBJ2-1; 9 bases fit TRBD2. V was clipped by 3 bases and J by 2 bases; unmatched bases: 2. Germline lookup yields CDR1 ENHRY and CDR2 SYGVKD. The CDR3 spans 15 residues. The CDR3 spells CAISEWTSAYNEQFF. Here the CDR3 DNA reads TGTGCCATCAGTGAATGGACTAGCGCCTACAATGAGCAGTTCTTC.

The CDR3 loop is CASSFAGLAGANTGELFF. CDR3 bases: TGTGCCAGCAGCTTTGCGGGACTAGCGGGAGCGAACACCGGGGAGCTGTTTTTT. The chain is built from TRBV7-2 and TRBJ2-2, with TRBD2 matching 14 bases. Trimming cost V 3 bases and J 0 bases; bases outside gene matches: 3. Germline values: CDR1 SGHTA, CDR2 FQGNSA. This CDR3 region has 18 residues.

V usage is TRBV10-3 and J usage is TRBJ2-3; D possibly corresponds to TRBD1 (6 bases). Germline V CDR1 and CDR2: ENHRY, SYGVKD. This CDR3 has 14 amino acids. Trimming took 10 bases from V and 4 from J, leaving 18 bases between them. The CDR3 DNA is TGTGCCACCGCCCCACAGGGCCACCCAGATACGCAGTATTTT. Translated: CATAPQGHPDTQYF.

CDR3 in amino acids: CASHYEGRNYGYTF. CDR3 bases: TGTGCCAGCCACTACGAGGGCAGAAACTATGGCTACACCTTC. The chain has TRBV28 and TRBJ1-2; D remains unclear. With 8 bases removed from V and 2 bases from J, the gap between germline ends came to 15 bases. Germline V gene lookup returns CDR1 MDHEN and CDR2 SYDVKM. The CDR3 runs 14 residues.

This chain connects TRBV2 to TRBJ2-1; no definite D call. In germline, CDR1 is SNHLY, CDR2 FYNNEI. V was cut by 7 bases and J by 7 bases, with 20 bases left in between. The CDR3 covers 15 residues. The CDR3 nucleotides are TGTGCCAGCACCGAAAGAGTAAAGACTTTGAATGAGCAGTTCTTC. Translating it yields CASTERVKTLNEQFF.